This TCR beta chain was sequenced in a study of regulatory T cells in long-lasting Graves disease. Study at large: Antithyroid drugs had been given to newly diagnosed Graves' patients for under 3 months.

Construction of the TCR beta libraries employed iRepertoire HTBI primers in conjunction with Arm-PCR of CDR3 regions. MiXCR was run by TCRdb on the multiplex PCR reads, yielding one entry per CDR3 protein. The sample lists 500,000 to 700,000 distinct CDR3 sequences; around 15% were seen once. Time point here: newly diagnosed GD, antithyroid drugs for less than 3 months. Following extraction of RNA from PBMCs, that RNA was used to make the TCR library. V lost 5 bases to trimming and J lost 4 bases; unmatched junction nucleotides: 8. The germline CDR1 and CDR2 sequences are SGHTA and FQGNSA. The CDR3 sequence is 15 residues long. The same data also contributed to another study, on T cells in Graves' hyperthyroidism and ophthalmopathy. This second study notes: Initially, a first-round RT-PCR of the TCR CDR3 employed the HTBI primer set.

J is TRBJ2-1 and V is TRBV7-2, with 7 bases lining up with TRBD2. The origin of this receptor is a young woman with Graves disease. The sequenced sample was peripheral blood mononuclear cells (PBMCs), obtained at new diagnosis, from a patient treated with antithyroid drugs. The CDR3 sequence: CASSRPVSGYNEQFF. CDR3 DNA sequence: TGTGCCAGCAGCCGTCCGGTTAGCGGGTACAATGAGCAGTTCTTC. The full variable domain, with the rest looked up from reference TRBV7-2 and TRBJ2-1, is GAGVSQSPSNKVTEKGKDVELRCDPISGHTALYWYRQSLGQGLEFLIYFQGNSAPDKSGLPSDRFSAERTGGSVSTLTIQRTQQEDSAVYLCASSRPVSGYNEQFFGPGTRLTVL.